This T cell receptor (beta chain) is drawn from a study of OX40 agonist ivuxolimab in advanced cancers. Regarding the study as a whole: Fewer expanded clones were found on average in CD4+ than in CD8+ T cells. Compared with others, partial responders at 0.1-3.0 mg/kg displayed clonal expansion among the lowest.

The data were produced by immunoSEQ multiplex PCR, yet TCRdb's version contains in-frame clones alone and is incomplete. This sample carries roughly 63,000 clones, 89% of them seen once, and the ten largest clones take 9.5% to 15%. Peripheral blood came from all dose cohorts at three timepoints. The ends were cut back, 0 bases at V and 3 bases at J, with 8 bases in the middle. This CDR3 is 14 amino acids long. Germline CDR1 SGDLS, CDR2 YYNGEE. Note on this clone: Its antigen remains unidentified.

The chain recombines TRBV9 with TRBJ2-3; no firm D call. The sequence derives from an adult with an advanced solid tumor such as melanoma, head and neck, liver or kidney cancer. This specimen was CD4+ or CD8+ T cells sorted from blood, taken in a trial of the OX40 agonist ivuxolimab. The DNA of the CDR3 is TGTGCCAGCAGCGTAGCGCCTAGGACAGATACGCAGTATTTT. Its translation: CASSVAPRTDTQYF.